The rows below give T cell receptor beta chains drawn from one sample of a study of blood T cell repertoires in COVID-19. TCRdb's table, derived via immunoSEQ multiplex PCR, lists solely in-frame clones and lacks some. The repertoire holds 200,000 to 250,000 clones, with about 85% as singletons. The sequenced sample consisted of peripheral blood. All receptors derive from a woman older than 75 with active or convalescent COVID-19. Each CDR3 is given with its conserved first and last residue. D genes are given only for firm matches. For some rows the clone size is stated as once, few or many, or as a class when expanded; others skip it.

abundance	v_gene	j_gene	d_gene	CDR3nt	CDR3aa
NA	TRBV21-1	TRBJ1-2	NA	TGTGCCAGCAGCATCCGGGACAGGAACCCCTATGGCTACACCTTC	CASSIRDRNPYGYTF
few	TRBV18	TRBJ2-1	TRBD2	TGTGCCAGCTCACCTGTAGTAGCGGGGGGGGCTCGCAATGAGCAGTTCTTC	CASSPVVAGGARNEQFF
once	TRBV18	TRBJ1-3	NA	TGTGCCAGCTCAAGTGAGGGAAGCTCTGGAAACACCATATATTTT	CASSSEGSSGNTIYF
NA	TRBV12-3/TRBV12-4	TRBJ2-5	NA	TGTGCCAGCAGGGACATCCAAGAGACCCAGTACTTC	CASRDIQETQYF
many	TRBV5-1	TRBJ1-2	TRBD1	TGCGCCAGCAGCCGGGACAGCAACTATGGCTACACCTTC	CASSRDSNYGYTF
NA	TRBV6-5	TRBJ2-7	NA	TGTGCCAGCACCCCAAGTACCGGGGTTCCATACGAGCAGTACTTC	CASTPSTGVPYEQYF
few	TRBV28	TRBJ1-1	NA	TGTGCCAGCAGAATTTACGGGGGAACTGAAGCTTTCTTT	CASRIYGGTEAFF
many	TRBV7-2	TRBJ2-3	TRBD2	TGTGCCAGCAGCTTAGGCGGGAGAGGCACAGATACGCAGTATTTT	CASSLGGRGTDTQYF
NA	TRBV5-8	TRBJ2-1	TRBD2	TGTGCCAGCAGCCCTACTAGCGGGGGGGCCCAGTTCTTC	CASSPTSGGAQFF
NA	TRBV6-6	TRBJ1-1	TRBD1	TGTGCCAGCACCCGAGCCGACAGGGTCACTGAAGCTTTCTTT	CASTRADRVTEAFF
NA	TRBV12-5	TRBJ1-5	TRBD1	TGTGCTAGTGGTCGACAGGGTAGCAATCAGCCCCAGCATTTT	CASGRQGSNQPQHF
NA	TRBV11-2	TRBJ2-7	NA	TGTGCCAGCAGCCGAGGGGGTCGGCTCGGGCAGGCATCGGGCGAGCAGTACTTC	CASSRGGRLGQASGEQYF
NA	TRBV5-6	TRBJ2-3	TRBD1	TGTGCCAGCAGAGGGACAGCAGGCTGGGCAGATACGCAGTATTTT	CASRGTAGWADTQYF
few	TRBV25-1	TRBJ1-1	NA	TGTGCCAGCAGTGTTCCGGGGGGCACTGAAGCTTTCTTT	CASSVPGGTEAFF
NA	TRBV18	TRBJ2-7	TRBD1	TGTGCCAGCTCCGCTGGGGCAGGGGGCGGTTACGAGCAGTACTTC	CASSAGAGGGYEQYF
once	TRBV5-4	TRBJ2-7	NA	TGTGCCAGCAGCTTGGAAAACCAGGGATTCACCTACGAGCAGTACTTC	CASSLENQGFTYEQYF
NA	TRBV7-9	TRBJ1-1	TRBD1	TGTGCCAGCAGCTTAAGGACAGGACAGAACACTGAAGCTTTCTTT	CASSLRTGQNTEAFF
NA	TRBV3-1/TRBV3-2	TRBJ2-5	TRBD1	TGTGCCAGCAGCCGGGGACAGGGCGAAGAGACCCAGTACTTC	CASSRGQGEETQYF
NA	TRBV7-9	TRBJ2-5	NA	TGTGCCAGCAGCATTGGACAGGGAGGGGAGACCCAGTACTTC	CASSIGQGGETQYF
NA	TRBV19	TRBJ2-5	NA	TGTGCCAGTAGTCCCCCGTGGGGCCGGGAGACCCAGTACTTC	CASSPPWGRETQYF
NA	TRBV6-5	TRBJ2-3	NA	TGTGCCAGCACCCTACGGGGGGCAGCCACAGATACGCAGTATTTT	CASTLRGAATDTQYF
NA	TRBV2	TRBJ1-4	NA	TGTGCCAGCAGTGAAGGGGGGGGCCCTAATGAAAAACTGTTTTTT	CASSEGGGPNEKLFF
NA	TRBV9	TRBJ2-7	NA	TGTGCCAGCAGCGTAGCGGATGCCTCGGGGGTCCCGTACTTC	CASSVADASGVPYF
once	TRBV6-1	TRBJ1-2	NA	TGTGCCAGCAGTGAGTGGCAGAGGAACTATGGCTACACCTTC	CASSEWQRNYGYTF
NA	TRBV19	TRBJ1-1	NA	TGTGCCAGTAGACAGGTGACGAACACTGAAGCTTTCTTT	CASRQVTNTEAFF
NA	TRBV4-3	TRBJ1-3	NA	TGCGCCAGCAGCCAAGAGATTCCTTCTCAGGGAAACACCATATATTTT	CASSQEIPSQGNTIYF
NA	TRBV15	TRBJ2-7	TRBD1	TGTGCCACCAGCAGAGCCGGGACAGACTCCTACGAGCAGTACTTC	CATSRAGTDSYEQYF
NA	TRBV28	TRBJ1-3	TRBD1	TGTGCCAGCAGGCGTAGGGACAGGGGGTTCTCTGGAAACACCATATATTTT	CASRRRDRGFSGNTIYF
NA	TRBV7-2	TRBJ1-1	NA	TGTGCCAGCACCCTCCCCGGGGTTGTGAACACTGAAGCTTTCTTT	CASTLPGVVNTEAFF
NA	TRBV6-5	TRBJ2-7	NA	TGTGCCAGCAGCCGGGACACAGACTACGAGCAGTACTTC	CASSRDTDYEQYF
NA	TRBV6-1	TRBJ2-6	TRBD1	TGTGCCAGCAGTGAGACGACGGGACAGGGGTACATCTCTGGGGCCAACGTCCTGACTTTC	CASSETTGQGYISGANVLTF
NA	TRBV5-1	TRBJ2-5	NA	TGCGCCAGCAGACGCGGCAGCGAGAACCAAGAGACCCAGTACTTC	CASRRGSENQETQYF
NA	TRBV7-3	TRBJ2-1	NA	TGTGCCAGCAGCCTGACAGGTTACAATGAGCAGTTCTTC	CASSLTGYNEQFF
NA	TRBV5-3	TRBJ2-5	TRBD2	TGTGCCAGAAGCGACGTCAAACTAGCGCTGAAAGAGACCCAGTACTTC	CARSDVKLALKETQYF
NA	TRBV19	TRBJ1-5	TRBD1	TGTGCCAGTGGTTTGACAGGGCTCAATCAGCCCCAGCATTTT	CASGLTGLNQPQHF
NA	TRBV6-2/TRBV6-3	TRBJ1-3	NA	TGTGCCAGCAGTTACTTCGAACAGGGCTCTGGAAACACCATATATTTT	CASSYFEQGSGNTIYF